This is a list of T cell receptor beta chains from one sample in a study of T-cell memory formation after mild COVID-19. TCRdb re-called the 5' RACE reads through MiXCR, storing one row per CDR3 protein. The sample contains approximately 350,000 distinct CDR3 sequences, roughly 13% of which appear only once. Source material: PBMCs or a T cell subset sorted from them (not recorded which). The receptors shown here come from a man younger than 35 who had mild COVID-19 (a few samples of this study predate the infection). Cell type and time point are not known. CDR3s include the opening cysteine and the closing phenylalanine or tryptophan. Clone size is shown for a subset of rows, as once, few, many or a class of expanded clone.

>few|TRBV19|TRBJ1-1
CASSVGQGTKIDTEAFF
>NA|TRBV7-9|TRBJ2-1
CASSFFGGYEQFF
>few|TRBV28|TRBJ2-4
CASSPGGANIQYF
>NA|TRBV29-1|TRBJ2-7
CSARLAGDYEQYF
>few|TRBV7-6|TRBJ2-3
CASSPSVGGTDTQYF
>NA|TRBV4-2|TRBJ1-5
CASSQDYRARQPQHF
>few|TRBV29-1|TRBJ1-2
CSVPGYGYTF
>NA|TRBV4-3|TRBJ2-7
CASSQAPASSYEQYF
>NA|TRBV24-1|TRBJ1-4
CATSGGRGEKLFF
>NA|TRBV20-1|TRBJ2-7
CSASLGTYSYEQYF
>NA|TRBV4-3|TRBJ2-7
CASSQDRRRGPFSYEQYF
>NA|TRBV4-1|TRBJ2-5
CASSQLGLAGSETQYF
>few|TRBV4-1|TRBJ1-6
CASSQEGGQNNSPLHF
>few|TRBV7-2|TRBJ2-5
CASWGGRETQYF
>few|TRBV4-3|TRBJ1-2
CASSHNRGGYGYTF
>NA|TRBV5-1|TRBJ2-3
CASSLSVVSDTQYF
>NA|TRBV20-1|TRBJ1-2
CSASKDIYGGYTF
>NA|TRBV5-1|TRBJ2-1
CASSPLGGGENEQFF
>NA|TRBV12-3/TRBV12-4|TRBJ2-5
CASSLITGLQETQYF
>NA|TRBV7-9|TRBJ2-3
CASTLAGGVADTQYF
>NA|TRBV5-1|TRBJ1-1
CASSLGPSPGGAFF
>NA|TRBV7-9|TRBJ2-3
CASSRRGTTTDTQYF
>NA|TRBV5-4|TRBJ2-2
CASMEAASTGELFF
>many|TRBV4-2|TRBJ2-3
CASSQDLLISDTQYF
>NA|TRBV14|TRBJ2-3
CASSQHQTQYF
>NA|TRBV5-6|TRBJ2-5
CASSLGVYRDRKTQYF
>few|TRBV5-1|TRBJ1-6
CASTSQQGNSPLHF
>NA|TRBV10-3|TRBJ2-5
CAARRGVQETQYF
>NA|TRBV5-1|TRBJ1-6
CASSLGSTAGRSPLHF